Reported below is one TCR beta chain. Its antigen is not known. V shed 3 bases and J shed 5 bases, with 16 bases lying between them. This CDR3 region has 15 residues. Looked up from germline, CDR1 is SEHNR and CDR2 is FQNEAQ (reference sequence). This specimen belongs to a study of cytotoxic CD8 clonotypes in ibrutinib-treated CLL. TCRdb's copy holds only in-frame clones and misses some; the assay was immunoSEQ multiplex PCR. The sample contains fewer than 45,000 clones, about half of which appear only once. Broader study findings: Starting clonality was above that of age-matched healthy donors and tracked circulating CD8+ T-cell counts.

The sample in question was PBMCs, obtained before ibrutinib treatment. The sequence derives from a human donor with chronic lymphocytic leukemia. J is TRBJ2-5 and V is TRBV7-9; the D gene is possibly TRBD2 (5 bases). DNA of the CDR3: TGTGCCAGCAGCTTGGCCTACGGGATGGATGAGACCCAGTACTTC. Translation: CASSLAYGMDETQYF.